These T cell receptor beta chains were read from a single sample in a study of cytomegalovirus exposure and HLA in healthy donors. Sequencing was performed with immunoSEQ multiplex PCR; in TCRdb, only in-frame clones are kept and a portion is missing. The sample holds approximately 90,000 clones, approximately 7.6% seen once. Sequencing was carried out using PBMCs. The receptor source for this set is a man between 50 and 59 years old in good health and CMV-seronegative. Each CDR3 is given with its conserved first and last residue. Fields, in order: J gene, V gene, D gene, clone size, CDR3 DNA, CDR3 protein. A D gene is named only where the DNA matches it firmly. Size is stated for part of the rows, as once, few or many counts, or as a class when the clone is expanded.

TRBJ2-7	TRBV27	TRBD1	few	TGTGCCAGCAGTTTGTTAAGGACGGGACAGGTCTACGAGCAGTACTTC	CASSLLRTGQVYEQYF
TRBJ1-2	TRBV30	TRBD1	few	TGTGCCCTGACAGGGCTCTATGGCTACACCTTC	CALTGLYGYTF
TRBJ2-5	TRBV30	.	few	TGTGCCTGGAGTGCCCGACAGGACCTTAGGAGAGAGACCCAGTACTTC	CAWSARQDLRRETQYF
TRBJ2-7	TRBV27	.	few	TGTGCCAGCAGTTTTTTCCCAGCTCGCGGTCTGGAGCAGTACTTC	CASSFFPARGLEQYF
TRBJ2-7	TRBV9	TRBD2	few	TGTGCCAGCATCTGGACTAGCGGGGGTTACGAGCAGTACTTC	CASIWTSGGYEQYF
TRBJ2-7	TRBV7-9	.	.	TGTGCCAGCAGCTTAGCAGCGGGCGAGCAGTACTTC	CASSLAAGEQYF
TRBJ2-4	TRBV11-2	TRBD1	few	TGTGCCAGCAGCTCGAAACAGGGGGCCAAAAACATTCAGTACTTC	CASSSKQGAKNIQYF
TRBJ2-1	TRBV9	TRBD2	.	TGTGCCAGCAGCGCAGACGTAGCGGGAGGTCCCTACAATGAGCAGTTCTTC	CASSADVAGGPYNEQFF
TRBJ1-2	TRBV5-4	TRBD1	few	TGTGCCAGCAGCCAAGATCCGGGGACAGGGAGGACCTATGGCTACACCTTC	CASSQDPGTGRTYGYTF
TRBJ1-2	TRBV19	TRBD1	few	TGTGCCAGTGCTACCCCTCTCTCCGGGACAGGGGGGCCTCCTAACTATGGCTACACCTTC	CASATPLSGTGGPPNYGYTF
TRBJ1-2	TRBV4-3	.	few	TGCGCCAGCAGCCAAGAGGTCAGGGATTGGGGCTATGGCTACACCTTC	CASSQEVRDWGYGYTF
TRBJ2-1	TRBV11-3	.	.	TGTGCCAGCAGCTTAGATCAGGGTGGTACTCAGTCCTACAATGAGCAGTTCTTC	CASSLDQGGTQSYNEQFF
TRBJ2-5	TRBV28	.	few	TGTGCCAGCCCCCGGGCCCAGTACTTC	CASPRAQYF
TRBJ2-7	TRBV28	TRBD1	.	TGTGCCAGCAGTCCCCAGACAGGGGGGGGCACCTACGAGCAGTACTTC	CASSPQTGGGTYEQYF
TRBJ2-1	TRBV2	.	few	TGTGCCAGCAGCCGGGAAATTAACAATGAGCAGTTCTTC	CASSREINNEQFF
TRBJ1-6	TRBV19	TRBD1	.	TGTGCCACCACAAATTCCCAGGGGACAGGGGGCTCACCCCTCCACTTT	CATTNSQGTGGSPLHF
TRBJ2-5	TRBV6-5	TRBD2	.	TGTGCCAGCAGTTCAAGGGAGGGTAGGGCCCAGTACTTC	CASSSREGRAQYF
TRBJ2-7	TRBV4-2	TRBD2	.	TGTGCCAGCAGCCAGGGACTAGCGGGAGGGTACGAGCAGTACTTC	CASSQGLAGGYEQYF
TRBJ1-4	TRBV7-6	.	.	TGTGCCAGCAGCTCGCAGGGGTCCGCAACTAATGAAAAACTGTTTTTT	CASSSQGSATNEKLFF
TRBJ1-5	TRBV28	.	.	TGTGCCAGCAGTTTTTTTGGACTTGATAGCAATCAGCCCCAGCATTTT	CASSFFGLDSNQPQHF
TRBJ2-1	TRBV19	TRBD2	few	TGTGCCAGTAGTTCCTGGACTAGCGGGAGAGGTGAGCAGTTCTTC	CASSSWTSGRGEQFF
TRBJ2-7	TRBV7-2	TRBD1	few	TGTGCCAGCAGACTCCCGGGACAGGGCTCCTACGAGCAGTACTTC	CASRLPGQGSYEQYF
TRBJ2-5	TRBV5-1	TRBD2	.	TGCGCCAGCAGCTTGGGGTTAGCGGGGTACCAAGAGACCCAGTACTTC	CASSLGLAGYQETQYF
TRBJ1-1	TRBV14	.	few	TGTGCCAGCAGCCAAGATAGGACTAACGGTGGAGCTTTCTTT	CASSQDRTNGGAFF
TRBJ2-1	TRBV6-4	TRBD1	few	TGTGCCAGCAGTGACTCCAGGACAGGGTCGACTGAGCAGTTCTTC	CASSDSRTGSTEQFF
TRBJ2-7	TRBV6-5	TRBD1	.	TGTGCCAGCAGTTACCAGGGGGCCGGCTCCTACGAGCAGTACTTC	CASSYQGAGSYEQYF
TRBJ1-5	TRBV6-1	.	.	TGTGCCAGCAGTGAAAGGGAGGACCAGCCCCAGCATTTT	CASSEREDQPQHF
TRBJ2-7	TRBV6-1	.	many	TGTGCCAGCAGCCCCCGCGCGGGAAATCCACGTGAGCAGTACTTC	CASSPRAGNPREQYF
TRBJ2-5	TRBV6-5	.	.	TGTGCCAGCAGTTTATCAGGGGTTCGAGAGACCCAGTACTTC	CASSLSGVRETQYF
TRBJ2-1	TRBV6-1	.	.	TGTGCCAGCAGAGGGGGGGCTCACAATGAGCAGTTCTTC	CASRGGAHNEQFF
TRBJ2-7	TRBV5-1	.	few	TGCGCCAGCAGCTCTTGGCCAACCTACGAGCAGTACTTC	CASSSWPTYEQYF
TRBJ1-1	TRBV27	.	.	TGTGCCAGCAGTTGGGCAGGGGAAATGAACACTGAAGCTTTCTTT	CASSWAGEMNTEAFF
TRBJ2-5	TRBV6-1	TRBD2	.	TGTGCCAGCAGCCTAACCGGGGCGGGAGAAGAGACCCAGTACTTC	CASSLTGAGEETQYF
TRBJ1-2	TRBV6-5	TRBD1	few	TGTGCCAGCAGTTACTCGGGGACAGAAGGCTACACCTTC	CASSYSGTEGYTF
TRBJ2-7	TRBV11-2	.	.	TGTGCCAGCAGCACCGGACTATTTCAATACGAGCAGTACTTC	CASSTGLFQYEQYF